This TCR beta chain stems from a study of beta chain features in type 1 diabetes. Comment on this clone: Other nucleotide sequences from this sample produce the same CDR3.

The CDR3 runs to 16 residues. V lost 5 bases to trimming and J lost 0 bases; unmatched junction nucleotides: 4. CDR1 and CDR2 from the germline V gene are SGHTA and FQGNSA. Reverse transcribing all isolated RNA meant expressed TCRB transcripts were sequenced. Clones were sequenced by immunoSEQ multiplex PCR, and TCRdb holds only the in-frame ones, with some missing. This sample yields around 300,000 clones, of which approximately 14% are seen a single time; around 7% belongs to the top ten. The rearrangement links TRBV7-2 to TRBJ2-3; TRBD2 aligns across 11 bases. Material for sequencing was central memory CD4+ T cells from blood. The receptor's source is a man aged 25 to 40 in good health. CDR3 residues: CASSPLAGGSTDTQYF. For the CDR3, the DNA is TGTGCCAGCAGCCCATTAGCGGGGGGGAGCACAGATACGCAGTATTTT.